This T cell receptor (beta chain) was profiled in a study of T cell responses to AZD1222 COVID-19 vaccine. Study-wide context: Combined were second doses at about 4 or about 12 weeks.

About this clone: The antigen is unknown.

General observations from the study: The breadth and depth of Spike-specific TCRs increased once two AZD1222 doses had been given. White British donors predominated, females outnumbered males, and clonal diversity was possibly underestimated.

The germline V gene has CDR1 LGHNA and CDR2 YNFKEQ. The CDR3 length is 16 residues. The J segment lost 9 bases and the V segment lost 0 bases, leaving 7 bases of the junction unmatched. Assay used: immunoSEQ multiplex PCR; TCRdb lists only in-frame clones, some missing. The sample lists around 99,000 clones; more than 80% were seen once. This receptor was obtained from an adult in good health. The chain uses TRBV4-2 and TRBJ2-1, with 11 bases matching TRBD2. This specimen consisted of peripheral blood, obtained on day 0 of AZD1222 vaccination. The CDR3 coding sequence is TGTGCCAGCAGCCAAGATACTAGCGGGAGAGGTAGTGAGCAGTTCTTC. It encodes CASSQDTSGRGSEQFF.